This record looks at one T cell receptor (beta chain) sequence and its context. The antigen is undetermined. These data are taken from a study of cytomegalovirus exposure and HLA in healthy donors. The study's findings and limits: Accounts indicate the classifier identified cytomegalovirus status with strong specificity and sensitivity. Only CMV serostatus was available as immune exposure information.

CDR3 length: 15 amino acids. Germline CDR1 is GTSNPN and CDR2 is SVGIG (reference sequence). With 4 bases clipped from V and 6 bases from J, the junction kept 11 bases outside the gene matches. Vbeta (60) and Jbeta (13) primers were used in the PCR. Produced via immunoSEQ multiplex PCR; TCRdb's table is partial and in-frame only. The data hold over 85,000 clones, with under 80% observed a single time. The sequence derives from a middle-aged man in good health and CMV-seronegative. Sequenced: PBMCs. The J gene is TRBJ1-5, the V gene TRBV30; 8 bases are shared with TRBD1. This chain's CDR3 is CAWKGGQVFGQPQHF. CDR3 bases: TGTGCCTGGAAGGGGGGACAGGTTTTCGGTCAGCCCCAGCATTTT.